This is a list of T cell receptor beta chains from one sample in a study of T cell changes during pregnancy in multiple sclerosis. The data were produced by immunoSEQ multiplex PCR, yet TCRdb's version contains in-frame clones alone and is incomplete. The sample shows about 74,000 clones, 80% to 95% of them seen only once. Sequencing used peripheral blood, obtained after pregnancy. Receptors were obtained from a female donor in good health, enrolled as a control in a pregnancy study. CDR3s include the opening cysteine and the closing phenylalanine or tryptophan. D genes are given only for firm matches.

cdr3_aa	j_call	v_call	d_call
CASSSSGRADNEQFF	TRBJ2-1	TRBV7-3	TRBD2
CASSLGDRPYSNQPQHF	TRBJ1-5	TRBV7-6	TRBD1
CASSEYYGGGIEKLFF	TRBJ1-4	TRBV25-1	.
CASSLRLAGDVYNEQFF	TRBJ2-1	TRBV11-3	TRBD2
CASSSTGTRNQPQHF	TRBJ1-5	TRBV5-8	.
CASSPLAGAKTEAFF	TRBJ1-1	TRBV11-2	.
CASSESGGEETQYF	TRBJ2-5	TRBV10-1	.
CASNRNQQETQYF	TRBJ2-5	TRBV7-9	.
CASSLDRNTEAFF	TRBJ1-1	TRBV5-5	.
CASSGGTSGSNEQYF	TRBJ2-7	TRBV6-4	TRBD2
CASSSGTPGMQQYF	TRBJ2-7	TRBV2	.
CASRDRQGREKLFF	TRBJ1-4	TRBV6-1	TRBD1
CASSSGNSYEQYF	TRBJ2-7	TRBV27	.
CASSLTGGAYEQYF	TRBJ2-7	TRBV27	TRBD1
CARGQAGVGETQYF	TRBJ2-5	TRBV25-1	TRBD2
CASSYSGRLNTEAFF	TRBJ1-1	TRBV6-6	.
CASSPGRGGEQYF	TRBJ2-7	TRBV19	.
CASSLTGGTYGYTF	TRBJ1-2	TRBV28	.
CASSNSGRTGDTQYF	TRBJ2-3	TRBV19	TRBD2
CASSYLSSGRSYEQYF	TRBJ2-7	TRBV6-6	TRBD2
CASSSRRTGSSYTF	TRBJ1-2	TRBV28	.
CASTEGADSNQPQHF	TRBJ1-5	TRBV19	TRBD1
CASSLNPGTVPSGYTF	TRBJ1-2	TRBV5-8	TRBD1